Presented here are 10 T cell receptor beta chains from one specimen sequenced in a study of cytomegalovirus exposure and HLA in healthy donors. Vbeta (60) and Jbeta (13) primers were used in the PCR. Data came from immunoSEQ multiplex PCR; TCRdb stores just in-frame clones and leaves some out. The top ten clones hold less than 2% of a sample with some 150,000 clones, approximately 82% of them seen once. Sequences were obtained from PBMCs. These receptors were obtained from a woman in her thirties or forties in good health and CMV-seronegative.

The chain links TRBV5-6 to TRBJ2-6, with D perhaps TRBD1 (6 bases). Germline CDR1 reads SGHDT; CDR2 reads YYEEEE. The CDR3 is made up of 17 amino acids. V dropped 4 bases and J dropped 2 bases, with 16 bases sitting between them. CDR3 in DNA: TGTGCCAGCAGCCCAGGGACAAAGTTGACTGGGGCCAACGTCCTGACTTTC. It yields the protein CASSPGTKLTGANVLTF.

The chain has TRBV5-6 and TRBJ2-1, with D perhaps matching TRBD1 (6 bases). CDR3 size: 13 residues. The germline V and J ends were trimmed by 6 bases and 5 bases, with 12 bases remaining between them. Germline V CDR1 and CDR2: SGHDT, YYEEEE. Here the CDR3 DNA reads TGTGCCAGCAATTGGGGGCCCCACAATGAGCAGTTCTTC. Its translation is CASNWGPHNEQFF.

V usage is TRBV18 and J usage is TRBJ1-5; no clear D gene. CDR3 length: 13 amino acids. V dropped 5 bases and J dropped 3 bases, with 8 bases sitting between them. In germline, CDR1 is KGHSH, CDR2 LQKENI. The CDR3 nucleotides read TGTGCCAGCTCAGGGCAGAACAATCAGCCCCAGCATTTT. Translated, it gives CASSGQNNQPQHF.

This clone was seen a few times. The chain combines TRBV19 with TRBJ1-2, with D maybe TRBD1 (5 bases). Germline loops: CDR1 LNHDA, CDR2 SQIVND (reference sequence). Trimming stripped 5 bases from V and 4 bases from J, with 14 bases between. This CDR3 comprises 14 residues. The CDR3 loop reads CASSQQVLGYGYTF. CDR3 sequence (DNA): TGTGCCAGTAGTCAACAGGTACTGGGCTATGGCTACACCTTC. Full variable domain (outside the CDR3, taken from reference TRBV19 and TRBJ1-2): DGGITQSPKYLFRKEGQNVTLSCEQNLNHDAMYWYRQDPGQGLRLIYYSQIVNDFQKGDIAEGYSVSREKKESFPLTVTSAQKNPTAFYLCASSQQVLGYGYTFGSGTRLTVV.

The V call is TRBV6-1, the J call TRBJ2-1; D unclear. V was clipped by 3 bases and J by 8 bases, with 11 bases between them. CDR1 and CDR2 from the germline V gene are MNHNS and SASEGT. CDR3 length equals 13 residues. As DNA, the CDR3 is TGTGCCAGCAGTGATCCCGGGTACGATGAGCAGTTCTTC. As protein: CASSDPGYDEQFF.

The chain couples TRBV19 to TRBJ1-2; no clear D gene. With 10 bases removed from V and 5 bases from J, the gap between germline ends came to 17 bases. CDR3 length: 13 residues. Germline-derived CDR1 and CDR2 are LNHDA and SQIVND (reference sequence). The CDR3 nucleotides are TGTGCCACCTCTCAAAACCACGGGTATGGCTACACCTTC. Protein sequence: CATSQNHGYGYTF.

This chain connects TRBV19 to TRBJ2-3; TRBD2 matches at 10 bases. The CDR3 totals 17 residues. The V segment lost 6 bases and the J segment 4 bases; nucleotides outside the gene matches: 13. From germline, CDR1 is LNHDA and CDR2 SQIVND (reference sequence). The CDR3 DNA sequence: TGTGCCAGTAGACCTCTAGCGGGGGAGGCCCCCTCAGATACGCAGTATTTT. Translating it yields CASRPLAGEAPSDTQYF.

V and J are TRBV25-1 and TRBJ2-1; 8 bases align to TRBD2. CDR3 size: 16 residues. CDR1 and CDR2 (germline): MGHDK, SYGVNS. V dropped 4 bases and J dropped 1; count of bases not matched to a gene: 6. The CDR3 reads CASSVLTGGSYNEQFF. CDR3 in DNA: TGTGCCAGCAGTGTCCTAACGGGAGGGTCCTACAATGAGCAGTTCTTC.

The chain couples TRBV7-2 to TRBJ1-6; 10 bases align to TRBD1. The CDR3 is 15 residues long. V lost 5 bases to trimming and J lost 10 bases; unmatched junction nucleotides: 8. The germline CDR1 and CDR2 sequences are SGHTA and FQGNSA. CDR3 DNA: TGTGCCAGCAGCGCGCGGACAGGGGGTCTCTCACCCCTCCACTTT. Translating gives CASSARTGGLSPLHF.

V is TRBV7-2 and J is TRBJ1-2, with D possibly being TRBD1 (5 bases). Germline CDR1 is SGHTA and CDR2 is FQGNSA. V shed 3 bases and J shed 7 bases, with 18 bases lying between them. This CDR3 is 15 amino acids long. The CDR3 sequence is CASSFIRGISSGYTF. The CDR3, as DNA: TGTGCCAGCAGCTTTATTCGGGGGATATCCTCTGGCTACACCTTC.